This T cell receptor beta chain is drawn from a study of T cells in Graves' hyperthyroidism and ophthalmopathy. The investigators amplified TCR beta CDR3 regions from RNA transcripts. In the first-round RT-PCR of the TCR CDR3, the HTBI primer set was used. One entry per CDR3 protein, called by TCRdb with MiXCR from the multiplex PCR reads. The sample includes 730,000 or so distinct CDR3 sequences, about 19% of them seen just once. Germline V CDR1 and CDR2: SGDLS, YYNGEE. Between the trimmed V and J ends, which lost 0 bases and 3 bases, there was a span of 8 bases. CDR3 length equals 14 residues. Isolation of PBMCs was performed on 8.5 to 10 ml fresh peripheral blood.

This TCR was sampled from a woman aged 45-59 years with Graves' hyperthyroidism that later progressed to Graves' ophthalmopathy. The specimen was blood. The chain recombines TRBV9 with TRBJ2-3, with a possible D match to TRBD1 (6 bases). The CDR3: CASSVVRGTDTQYF. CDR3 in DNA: TGTGCCAGCAGCGTAGTGAGGGGGACAGATACGCAGTATTTT.